Below, 2 T cell receptor beta chains from the same sample are listed, as sequenced in a study of blood T cells in healthy people across ages. It was with a sample-barcoded 5' primer and a J-beta primer mix that a second PCR of about 6 to 11 cycles was run. One entry per CDR3 protein, called by TCRdb with MiXCR from the 5' RACE reads. Here the sample spans fewer than 800,000 distinct CDR3 sequences, roughly 21% being singletons. What was sequenced was blood. The receptor source for this set is a man between 65 and 79 years old in good health.

This clonotype was counted only a few times. The chain carries TRBV5-1 and TRBJ1-1; D gene ambiguous. This CDR3 is built from 15 residues. The V end was cut by 1 base, the J end by 4 bases, with 14 bases between. Germline V lookup: CDR1 SGHRS, CDR2 YFSETQ. The CDR3 loop reads CASSLQAGMGTEAFF. CDR3 nucleotide sequence: TGCGCCAGCAGCTTGCAGGCGGGTATGGGCACTGAAGCTTTCTTT.

The chain has TRBV6-5 and TRBJ2-1; D remains unclear. The V end was cut by 6 bases, the J end by 0 bases, with 12 bases between. The CDR3 contains 15 residues. Germline V gene data show CDR1 as MNHEY and CDR2 as SVGAGI. The CDR3 sequence is CASRPMADSYNEQFF. The CDR3 DNA reads TGTGCCAGCAGACCCATGGCAGACTCCTACAATGAGCAGTTCTTC.